The 15 T cell receptor beta chains reported below all come from one sample, sequenced in a study of blood T cell repertoires in COVID-19. Generated by immunoSEQ multiplex PCR, the TCRdb table keeps only in-frame clones and is missing some. The sample holds more than 70,000 clones, around 83% seen once. Source material: peripheral blood. Every receptor here comes from a human donor in a cohort sampled during active COVID-19.

Here the CDR3 DNA reads TGTGCCAGCAGCTCGGACGGGGGTAGCAATCAGCCCCAGCATTTT. Its protein is CASSSDGGSNQPQHF. The V call is TRBV7-9, the J call TRBJ1-5; TRBD1 is a possible D gene (5 bases). The CDR3 runs to 15 residues. Trimming took off 4 bases at V and 0 bases at J, with 10 bases between the two ends. Per the germline V gene, CDR1 is SEHNR and CDR2 is FQNEAQ (reference sequence).

This chain joins TRBV5-4 and TRBJ2-7; D call uncertain. Trimming removed 3 bases from V and 0 bases from J, with 13 bases in between. The CDR3 sequence is 15 residues long. Germline loops: CDR1 SGHNT, CDR2 YYREEE (reference sequence). CDR3 sequence reads: CASSSPPHISYEQYF. The CDR3 DNA follows: TGTGCCAGCAGCTCACCCCCCCACATCTCCTACGAGCAGTACTTC.

This clone has just a few counts. The chain is built from TRBV2 and TRBJ2-6; 12 bases fit TRBD2. The CDR3 totals 18 residues. J was trimmed by 2 bases and V by 8 bases; bases with no gene match: 10. CDR1 is SNHLY and CDR2 is FYNNEI in the germline V gene. The chain's CDR3 is CASGTPGLAGPGANVLTF. The CDR3 nucleotides are TGTGCCAGCGGGACACCGGGACTAGCGGGCCCTGGGGCCAACGTCCTGACTTTC.

The chain couples TRBV7-9 to TRBJ1-4, with 10 bases lining up with TRBD1. This CDR3 spans 16 amino acids. The ends lost 1 base at V and 7 bases at J; junction bases unmatched: 6. CDR1 SEHNR and CDR2 FQNEAQ come from the germline V gene (reference sequence). The CDR3 region is CASSLGQGADSEKLFF. The CDR3, as DNA: TGTGCCAGCAGCTTAGGACAGGGGGCTGACAGTGAAAAACTGTTTTTT.

In its sample, this clone was seen a few times. This rearrangement joins TRBV11-2 to TRBJ2-3, with 9 bases identical to TRBD2. CDR3 length: 16 amino acids. V trimming: 5 bases; J trimming: 5 bases; junction bases outside the gene matches: 11. CDR1 and CDR2 (germline): SGHAT, FQNNGV. The DNA of the CDR3 is TGTGCCAGCAGCCCTGGAAGCGGGGGGCGTAGAGATACGCAGTATTTT. Its protein product is CASSPGSGGRRDTQYF.

This clone appeared a few times. The rearrangement links TRBV5-6 to TRBJ2-5; 7 nucleotides match TRBD1. Germline CDR1 and CDR2: SGHDT and YYEEEE. With 0 bases clipped from V and 6 bases from J, the junction kept 8 bases outside the gene matches. The CDR3 contains 15 residues. CDR3: CASSLGQGMGKTQYF. CDR3 bases: TGTGCCAGCAGCTTGGGACAGGGTATGGGAAAGACCCAGTACTTC.

A single count supports this clone. This chain's CDR3 is CASSLTGWHEAFF. Here the CDR3 DNA reads TGTGCCAGCAGCTTAACAGGGTGGCATGAAGCTTTCTTT. The V and J genes are TRBV13 and TRBJ1-1; weak D call: TRBD1 (6 bases). Germline CDR1 is PRHDT and CDR2 is FYEKMQ (reference sequence). The CDR3 has 13 amino acids. The V end was cut by 2 bases, the J end by 7 bases, with 11 bases between.

The genes are TRBV2 and TRBJ2-3; D might be TRBD2 (6 bases). The CDR3 runs 15 residues. Germline V gene lookup returns CDR1 SNHLY and CDR2 FYNNEI. V was trimmed by 6 bases and J by 3 bases, leaving 16 bases between them. CDR3 sequence (DNA): TGTGCCAGCAGGGAACGTCTAGCGCAGACAGATACGCAGTATTTT. It translates to CASRERLAQTDTQYF.

The chain joins TRBV25-1 to TRBJ1-1, with unresolved D. The CDR3 extends over 10 amino acids. V was shortened by 4 bases and J by 7 bases, with 4 bases between the two germline ends. Germline values: CDR1 MGHDK, CDR2 SYGVNS. The CDR3 DNA reads TGTGCCAGCAGTGGTCTTGAAGCTTTCTTT. This encodes CASSGLEAFF.

J is TRBJ1-2 and V is TRBV6-5; D might be TRBD1 (5 bases). CDR1 is MNHEY and CDR2 is SVGAGI in the germline V gene. The V and J ends lost 2 bases and 1 base respectively, with 14 bases between them. This CDR3 region has 16 residues. The CDR3 nucleotides read TGTGCCAGCAGTTACCGCAGGGATTTGGGTAACTATGGCTACACCTTC. Amino acid sequence: CASSYRRDLGNYGYTF.

This rearrangement joins TRBV19 to TRBJ2-2; 7 bases are shared with TRBD2. Germline trimming cut 2 bases from V and 0 bases from J; bases unmatched to any gene: 0. In germline, CDR1 is LNHDA, CDR2 SQIVND (reference sequence). This CDR3 has 15 residues. The CDR3 nucleotides read TGTGCCAGTAGTATACTAGCGGCGAACACCGGGGAGCTGTTTTTT. It codes for CASSILAANTGELFF.

The rearrangement links TRBV10-1 to TRBJ2-3; unclear D gene. The germline V gene encodes CDR1 WNHNN and CDR2 SYGVQD (reference sequence). The V and J ends lost 0 bases and 0 bases respectively, with 7 bases between them. The CDR3 is 15 amino acids. The CDR3 nucleotides are TGCGCCAGCAGTGAGTCTAGAACTAGCACAGATACGCAGTATTTT. As protein: CASSESRTSTDTQYF.

The chain is built from TRBV11-2 and TRBJ2-3, with D tentatively TRBD1 (6 bases). CDR3 length: 14 amino acids. Trimming removed 6 bases from V and 0 bases from J, with 10 bases in between. Germline V gene data show CDR1 as SGHAT and CDR2 as FQNNGV. CDR3 sequence (DNA): TGTGCCAGCAGATTGGACAGAAGCACAGATACGCAGTATTTT. The encoded protein is CASRLDRSTDTQYF.

The genes are TRBV6-5 and TRBJ2-5; 10 bases line up with TRBD2. The CDR3 runs to 15 residues. V lost 4 bases to trimming and J lost 5 bases; unmatched junction nucleotides: 7. Germline V gene lookup returns CDR1 MNHEY and CDR2 SVGAGI. The CDR3 DNA reads TGTGCCAGCAGTTCGAGCGGGGGGGCCAGGGAGACCCAGTACTTC. It translates to CASSSSGGARETQYF.

The V and J genes are TRBV29-1 and TRBJ1-5; no clear D gene. V lost 6 bases and J lost 6, with 15 bases in between. CDR3 size: 13 residues. Per the germline V gene, CDR1 is SQVTM and CDR2 is ANQGSEA. This chain's CDR3 is CSVARGVGQPQHF. The CDR3 coding sequence is TGCAGCGTGGCCCGCGGGGTCGGTCAGCCCCAGCATTTT.